This T cell receptor beta chain is from a study of T-cell reconstitution after alpha-beta-depleted transplantation in children. Germline V gene data show CDR1 as LGHNA and CDR2 as YSLEER. The V end was cut by 1 base, the J end by 8 bases, with 6 bases between. CDR3 length: 12 amino acids. The TCRbeta library incorporated unique molecular identifiers. Each CDR3 protein is one row after TCRdb ran MiXCR on the PCR reads. The sample contains around 370,000 distinct CDR3 sequences, around 10% of which appear only once. This clonotype was observed at least ten times. The receptor comes from a human donor who donated a stem cell graft to a child with acute lymphoblastic leukemia. The chain has TRBV4-3 and TRBJ2-1; D is unresolved. The source was PBMCs from the stem cell graft donor, collected from the stem cell graft. Written as DNA, the CDR3 is TGCGCCAGCAGCCAAGGGCTATATGAGCAGTTCTTC. Its translation is CASSQGLYEQFF.